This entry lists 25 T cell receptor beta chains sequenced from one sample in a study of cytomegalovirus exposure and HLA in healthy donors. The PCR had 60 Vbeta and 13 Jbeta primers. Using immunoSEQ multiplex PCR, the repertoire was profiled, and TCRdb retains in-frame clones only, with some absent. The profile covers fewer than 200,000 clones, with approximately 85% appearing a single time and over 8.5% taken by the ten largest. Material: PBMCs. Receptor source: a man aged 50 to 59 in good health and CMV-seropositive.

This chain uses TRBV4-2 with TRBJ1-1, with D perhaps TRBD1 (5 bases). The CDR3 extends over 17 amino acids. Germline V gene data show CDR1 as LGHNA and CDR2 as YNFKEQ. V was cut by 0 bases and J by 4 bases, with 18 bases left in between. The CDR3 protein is CASSQERALRRGTEAFF. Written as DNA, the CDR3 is TGTGCCAGCAGCCAAGAAAGAGCGCTCCGGAGGGGCACTGAAGCTTTCTTT.

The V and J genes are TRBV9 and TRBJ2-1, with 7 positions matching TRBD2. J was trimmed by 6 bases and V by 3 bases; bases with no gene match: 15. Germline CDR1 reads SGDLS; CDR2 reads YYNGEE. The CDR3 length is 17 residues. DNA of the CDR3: TGTGCCAGCAGCGAAGGTGGGGGGACTATTATCTTCAATGAGCAGTTCTTC. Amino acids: CASSEGGGTIIFNEQFF.

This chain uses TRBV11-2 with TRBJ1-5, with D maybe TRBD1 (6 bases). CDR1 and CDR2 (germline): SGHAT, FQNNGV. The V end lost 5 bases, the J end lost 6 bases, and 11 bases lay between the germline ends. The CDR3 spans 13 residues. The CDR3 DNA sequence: TGTGCCAGCAGCCCCCAGGGGAGTCAGCCCCAGCATTTT. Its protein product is CASSPQGSQPQHF. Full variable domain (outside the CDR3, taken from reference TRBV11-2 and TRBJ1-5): EAGVAQSPRYKIIEKRQSVAFWCNPISGHATLYWYQQILGQGPKLLIQFQNNGVVDDSQLPKDRFSAERLKGVDSTLKIQPAKLEDSAVYLCASSPQGSQPQHFGDGTRLSIL.

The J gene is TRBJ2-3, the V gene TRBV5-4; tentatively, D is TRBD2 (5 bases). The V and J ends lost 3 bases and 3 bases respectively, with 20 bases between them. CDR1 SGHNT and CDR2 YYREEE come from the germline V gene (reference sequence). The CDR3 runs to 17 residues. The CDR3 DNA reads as TGTGCCAGCAGCTCTCGCGCGGACTCGAGAGGGACAGATACGCAGTATTTT. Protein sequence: CASSSRADSRGTDTQYF.

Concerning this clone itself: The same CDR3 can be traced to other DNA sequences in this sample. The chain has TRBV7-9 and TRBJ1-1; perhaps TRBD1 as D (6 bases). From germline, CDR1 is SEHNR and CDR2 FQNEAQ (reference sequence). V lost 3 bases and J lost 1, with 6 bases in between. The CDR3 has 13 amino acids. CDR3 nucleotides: TGTGCCAGCAGCTTGACAGGGAACACTGAAGCTTTCTTT. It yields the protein CASSLTGNTEAFF.

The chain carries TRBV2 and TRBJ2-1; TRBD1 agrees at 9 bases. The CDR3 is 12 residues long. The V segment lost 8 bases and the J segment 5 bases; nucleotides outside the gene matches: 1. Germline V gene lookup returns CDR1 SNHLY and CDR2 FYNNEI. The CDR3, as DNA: TGTGCCAGCCGGACAGGGGACAATGAGCAGTTCTTC. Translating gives CASRTGDNEQFF.

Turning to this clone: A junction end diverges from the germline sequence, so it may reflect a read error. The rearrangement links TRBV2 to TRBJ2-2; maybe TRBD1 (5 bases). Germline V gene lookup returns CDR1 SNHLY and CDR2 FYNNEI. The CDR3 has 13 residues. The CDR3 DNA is TGTGCCAGCGGTGACAGAAACACCGGGGAGCTGTTTTTT. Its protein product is CASGDRNTGELFF.

CDR3 residues: CASSVDPGGGREQYF. The CDR3 DNA sequence: TGTGCCAGCAGCGTAGACCCAGGGGGAGGTAGGGAGCAGTACTTC. The rearrangement joins TRBV9 to TRBJ2-7, with D perhaps TRBD1 (7 bases). CDR3 length: 15 residues. Trimming took 0 bases from V and 7 from J, leaving 17 bases between them. The germline V gene encodes CDR1 SGDLS and CDR2 YYNGEE.

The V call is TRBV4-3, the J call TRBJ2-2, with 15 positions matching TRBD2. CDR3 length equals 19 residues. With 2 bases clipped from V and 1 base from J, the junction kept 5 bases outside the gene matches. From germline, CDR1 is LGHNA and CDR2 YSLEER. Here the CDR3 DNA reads TGCGCCAGCAGCCAACCCTGGGGACTAGCGGGGGGGAACACCGGGGAGCTGTTTTTT. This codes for CASSQPWGLAGGNTGELFF.

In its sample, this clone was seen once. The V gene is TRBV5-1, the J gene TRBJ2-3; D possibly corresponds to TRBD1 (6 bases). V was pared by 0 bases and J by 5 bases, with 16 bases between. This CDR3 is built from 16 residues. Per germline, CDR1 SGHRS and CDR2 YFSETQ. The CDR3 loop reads CASSLVPDRVVDTQYF. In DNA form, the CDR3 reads TGCGCCAGCAGCTTGGTTCCGGACAGAGTCGTAGATACGCAGTATTTT.

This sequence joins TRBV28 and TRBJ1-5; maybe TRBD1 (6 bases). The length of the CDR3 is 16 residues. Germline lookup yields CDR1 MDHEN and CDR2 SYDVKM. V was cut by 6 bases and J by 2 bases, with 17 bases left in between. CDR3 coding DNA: TGTGCCAGCAGACCCCGACAGGCAAAGGGCAATCAGCCCCAGCATTTT. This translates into CASRPRQAKGNQPQHF.

CDR3 in DNA: TGTGCCAGCGGGGGGACTAACTCCTACGAGCAGTACTTC. It encodes CASGGTNSYEQYF. The chain links TRBV2 to TRBJ2-7; 7 bases agree with TRBD2. Germline V gene data show CDR1 as SNHLY and CDR2 as FYNNEI. The CDR3 sequence is 13 residues long. V shed 8 bases and J 0 bases; nucleotides not matched to a gene: 4.

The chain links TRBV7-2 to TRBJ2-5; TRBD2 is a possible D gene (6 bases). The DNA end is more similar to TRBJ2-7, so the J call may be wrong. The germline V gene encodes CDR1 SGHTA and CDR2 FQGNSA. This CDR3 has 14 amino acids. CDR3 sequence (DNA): TGTGCCAGCAGCTTAGCTGGGGGGATCAACGAGCAGTACTTC. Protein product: CASSLAGGINEQYF.

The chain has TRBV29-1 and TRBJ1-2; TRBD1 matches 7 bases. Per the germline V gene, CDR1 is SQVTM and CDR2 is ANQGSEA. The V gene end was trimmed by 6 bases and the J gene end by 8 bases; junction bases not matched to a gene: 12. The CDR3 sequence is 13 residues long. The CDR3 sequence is CSVATGLYGGYTF. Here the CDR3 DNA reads TGCAGCGTCGCGACAGGGCTCTATGGGGGCTACACCTTC.

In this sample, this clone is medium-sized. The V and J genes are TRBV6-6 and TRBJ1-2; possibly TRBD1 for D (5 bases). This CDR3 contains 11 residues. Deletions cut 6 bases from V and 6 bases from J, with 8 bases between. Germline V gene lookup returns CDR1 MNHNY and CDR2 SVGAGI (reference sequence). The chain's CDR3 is CASSVRDGYTF. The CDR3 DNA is TGTGCCAGCAGCGTCAGGGATGGCTACACCTTC.

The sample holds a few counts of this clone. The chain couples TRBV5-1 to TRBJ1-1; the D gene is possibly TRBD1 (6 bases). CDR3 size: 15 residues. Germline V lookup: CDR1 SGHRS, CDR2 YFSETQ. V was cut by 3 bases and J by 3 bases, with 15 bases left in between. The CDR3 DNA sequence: TGCGCCAGCAGCTCGACAGTGGGGGCGGACACTGAAGCTTTCTTT. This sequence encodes CASSSTVGADTEAFF.

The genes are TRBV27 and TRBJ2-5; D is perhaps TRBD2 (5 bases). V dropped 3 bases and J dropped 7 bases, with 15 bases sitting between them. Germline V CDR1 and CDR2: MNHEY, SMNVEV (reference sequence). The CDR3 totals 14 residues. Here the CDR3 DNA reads TGTGCCAGCAGTTTTAACGGGGAGCCTGGGACCCAGTACTTC. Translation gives CASSFNGEPGTQYF.

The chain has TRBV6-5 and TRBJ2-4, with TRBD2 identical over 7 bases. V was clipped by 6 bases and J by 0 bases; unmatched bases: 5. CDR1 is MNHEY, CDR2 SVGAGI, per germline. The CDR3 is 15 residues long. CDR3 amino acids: CASSPGGLAKNIQYF. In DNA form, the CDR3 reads TGTGCCAGCAGCCCCGGGGGGTTAGCCAAAAACATTCAGTACTTC.

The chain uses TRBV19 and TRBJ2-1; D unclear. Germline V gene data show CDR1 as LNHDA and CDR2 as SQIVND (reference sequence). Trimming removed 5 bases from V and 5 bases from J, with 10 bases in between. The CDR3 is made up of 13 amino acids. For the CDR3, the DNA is TGTGCCAGTAGTCCAGTTACCCACAATGAGCAGTTCTTC. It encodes CASSPVTHNEQFF.

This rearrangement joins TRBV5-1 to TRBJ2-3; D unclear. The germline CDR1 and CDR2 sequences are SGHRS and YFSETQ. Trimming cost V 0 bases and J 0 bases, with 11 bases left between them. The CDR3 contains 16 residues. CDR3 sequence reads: CASSLGVSSSTDTQYF. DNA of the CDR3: TGCGCCAGCAGCTTGGGAGTTTCGTCTAGCACAGATACGCAGTATTTT.

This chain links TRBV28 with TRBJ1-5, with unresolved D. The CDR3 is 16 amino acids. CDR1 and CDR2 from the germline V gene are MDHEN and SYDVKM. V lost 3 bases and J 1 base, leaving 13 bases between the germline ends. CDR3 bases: TGTGCCAGCAGTTTCGTAGGAGGGCCAAGCAATCAGCCCCAGCATTTT. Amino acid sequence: CASSFVGGPSNQPQHF.

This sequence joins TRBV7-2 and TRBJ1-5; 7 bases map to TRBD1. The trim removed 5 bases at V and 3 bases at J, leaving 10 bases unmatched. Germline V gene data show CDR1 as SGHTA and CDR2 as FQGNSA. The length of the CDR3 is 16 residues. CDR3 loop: CASSPSTGTVNQPQHF. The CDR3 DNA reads TGTGCCAGCAGCCCGTCGACCGGGACAGTCAATCAGCCCCAGCATTTT.

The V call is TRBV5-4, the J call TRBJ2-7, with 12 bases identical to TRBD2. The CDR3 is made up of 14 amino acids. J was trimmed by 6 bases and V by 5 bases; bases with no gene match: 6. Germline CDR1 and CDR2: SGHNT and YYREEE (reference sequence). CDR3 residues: CASRSELAGGEQYF. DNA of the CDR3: TGTGCCAGCAGATCCGAACTAGCGGGAGGCGAGCAGTACTTC.

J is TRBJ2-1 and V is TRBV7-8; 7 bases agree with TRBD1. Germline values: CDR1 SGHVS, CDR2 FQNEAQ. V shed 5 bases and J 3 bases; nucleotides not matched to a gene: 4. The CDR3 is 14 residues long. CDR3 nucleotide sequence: TGTGCCAGCAGCCGTAGGACAGGCTACAATGAGCAGTTCTTC. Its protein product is CASSRRTGYNEQFF. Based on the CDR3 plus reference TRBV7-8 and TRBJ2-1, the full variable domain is GAGVSQSPRYKVAKRGQDVALRCDPISGHVSLFWYQQALGQGPEFLTYFQNEAQLDKSGLPSDRFFAERPEGSVSTLKIQRTQQEDSAVYLCASSRRTGYNEQFFGPGTRLTVL.

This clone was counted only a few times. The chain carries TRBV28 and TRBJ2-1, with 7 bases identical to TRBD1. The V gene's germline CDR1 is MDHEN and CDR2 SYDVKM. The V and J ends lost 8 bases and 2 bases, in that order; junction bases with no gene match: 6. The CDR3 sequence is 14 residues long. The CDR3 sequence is CASSTGTAYNEQFF. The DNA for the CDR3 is TGTGCCAGCTCGACCGGGACAGCCTACAATGAGCAGTTCTTC.